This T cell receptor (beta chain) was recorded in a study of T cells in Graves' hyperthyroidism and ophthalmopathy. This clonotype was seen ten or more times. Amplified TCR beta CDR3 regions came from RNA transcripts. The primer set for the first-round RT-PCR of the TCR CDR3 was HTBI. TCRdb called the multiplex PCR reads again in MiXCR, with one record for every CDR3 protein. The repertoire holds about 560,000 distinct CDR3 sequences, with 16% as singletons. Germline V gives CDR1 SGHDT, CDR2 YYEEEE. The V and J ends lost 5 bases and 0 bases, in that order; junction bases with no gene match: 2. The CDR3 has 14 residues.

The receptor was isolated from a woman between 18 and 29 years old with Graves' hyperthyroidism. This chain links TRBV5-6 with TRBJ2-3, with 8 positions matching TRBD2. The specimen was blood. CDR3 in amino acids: CASRERESTDTQYF. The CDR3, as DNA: TGTGCCAGCAGGGAGCGGGAGAGCACAGATACGCAGTATTTT.